The rows below give T cell receptor beta chains drawn from one sample of a study of T-cell memory formation after mild COVID-19. Via MiXCR, TCRdb re-called the 5' RACE reads, giving one row per CDR3 protein. The top ten hold around 3.7% of the sample, which has roughly 250,000 distinct CDR3 sequences, over 15% seen once. The sequencing input was PBMCs or a T cell subset sorted from them (not recorded which). The receptors originated from a man between 18 and 35 years old who had mild COVID-19 (a few samples of this study predate the infection). Cell type and time point are not known. Each CDR3 is given with its conserved first and last residue. Rows may omit the clone size; those that give it use once, few, many or a size class.

CDR3aa: CASTRQPNTGELFF
v_gene: TRBV12-3/TRBV12-4
j_gene: TRBJ2-2
abundance: few

CDR3aa: CASSPAAGGYSYNEQFF
v_gene: TRBV6-7
j_gene: TRBJ2-1
abundance: -

CDR3aa: CASSRGTSLPGELFF
v_gene: TRBV6-4
j_gene: TRBJ2-2
abundance: few

CDR3aa: CASSLGTTYRDTQYF
v_gene: TRBV7-9
j_gene: TRBJ2-3
abundance: many

CDR3aa: CASSSRLNTGELFF
v_gene: TRBV5-1
j_gene: TRBJ2-2
abundance: -

CDR3aa: CASSFLVREFF
v_gene: TRBV12-3/TRBV12-4
j_gene: TRBJ2-1
abundance: -

CDR3aa: CASSQDRGSAFF
v_gene: TRBV3-1
j_gene: TRBJ1-1
abundance: once

CDR3aa: CASTLSGGAYNEQFF
v_gene: TRBV25-1
j_gene: TRBJ2-1
abundance: few

CDR3aa: CASSYSLKQPQHF
v_gene: TRBV6-5
j_gene: TRBJ1-5
abundance: few

CDR3aa: CASSSKEGFQPQHF
v_gene: TRBV18
j_gene: TRBJ1-5
abundance: few

CDR3aa: CASSATTTGDSPLHF
v_gene: TRBV9
j_gene: TRBJ1-6
abundance: few

CDR3aa: CAISTGGEAEAFF
v_gene: TRBV10-3
j_gene: TRBJ1-1
abundance: few

CDR3aa: CASSLARGGDYGYTF
v_gene: TRBV7-2
j_gene: TRBJ1-2
abundance: -

CDR3aa: CASSSSGTGAYGYTF
v_gene: TRBV11-2
j_gene: TRBJ1-2
abundance: -

CDR3aa: CASSVGRGLGANVLTF
v_gene: TRBV2
j_gene: TRBJ2-6
abundance: few

CDR3aa: CASSAPGSSTDTQYF
v_gene: TRBV7-9
j_gene: TRBJ2-3
abundance: few

CDR3aa: CASSFQQGTQETQYF
v_gene: TRBV7-2
j_gene: TRBJ2-5
abundance: -

CDR3aa: CASSGRTANTEAFF
v_gene: TRBV27
j_gene: TRBJ1-1
abundance: -

CDR3aa: CASGGVYNEQFF
v_gene: TRBV2
j_gene: TRBJ2-1
abundance: few

CDR3aa: CASNPGTSGGTQETQYF
v_gene: TRBV6-1
j_gene: TRBJ2-5
abundance: -

CDR3aa: CASKNSGVDTQYF
v_gene: TRBV5-4
j_gene: TRBJ2-3
abundance: many

CDR3aa: CASNEYANTGELFF
v_gene: TRBV12-3/TRBV12-4
j_gene: TRBJ2-2
abundance: few

CDR3aa: CASRQRNTDTQYF
v_gene: TRBV6-5
j_gene: TRBJ2-3
abundance: few

CDR3aa: CSAITGNTEAFF
v_gene: TRBV20-1
j_gene: TRBJ1-1
abundance: few

CDR3aa: CSARREAKNIQYF
v_gene: TRBV29-1
j_gene: TRBJ2-4
abundance: -

CDR3aa: CASSLEGYTDTQYF
v_gene: TRBV5-1
j_gene: TRBJ2-3
abundance: many

CDR3aa: CASSARLVDYGYTF
v_gene: TRBV10-2
j_gene: TRBJ1-2
abundance: few

CDR3aa: CASSLGGGGNEQYF
v_gene: TRBV5-1
j_gene: TRBJ2-7
abundance: few

CDR3aa: CASSRTGAPHGYTF
v_gene: TRBV7-9
j_gene: TRBJ1-2
abundance: few

CDR3aa: CASSFSTGTYTEAFF
v_gene: TRBV27
j_gene: TRBJ1-1
abundance: few

CDR3aa: CASRKGAPSPLHF
v_gene: TRBV6-5
j_gene: TRBJ1-6
abundance: once

CDR3aa: CASSLATRVRVGELFF
v_gene: TRBV5-1
j_gene: TRBJ2-2
abundance: -

CDR3aa: CASSGNPPDTQYF
v_gene: TRBV5-1
j_gene: TRBJ2-3
abundance: few

CDR3aa: CASSPSGGKDYNEQFF
v_gene: TRBV28
j_gene: TRBJ2-1
abundance: -

CDR3aa: CAISSGSDNSPLHF
v_gene: TRBV10-3
j_gene: TRBJ1-6
abundance: -

CDR3aa: CASRVTATNYGYTF
v_gene: TRBV6-1
j_gene: TRBJ1-2
abundance: -

CDR3aa: CASSPLEGLNTEAFF
v_gene: TRBV18
j_gene: TRBJ1-1
abundance: many

CDR3aa: CASSRGHSSGNTIYF
v_gene: TRBV7-3
j_gene: TRBJ1-3
abundance: -

CDR3aa: CASSSTLRGGQETQYF
v_gene: TRBV5-1
j_gene: TRBJ2-5
abundance: -

CDR3aa: CASSFGTTGILTGELFF
v_gene: TRBV5-4
j_gene: TRBJ2-2
abundance: -

CDR3aa: CASSQGPNSPLHF
v_gene: TRBV5-1
j_gene: TRBJ1-6
abundance: -

CDR3aa: CASRVSATGQGTEAFF
v_gene: TRBV12-3/TRBV12-4
j_gene: TRBJ1-1
abundance: few

CDR3aa: CASSSDSYGYTF
v_gene: TRBV6-4
j_gene: TRBJ1-2
abundance: many

CDR3aa: CASMNNSPLHF
v_gene: TRBV2
j_gene: TRBJ1-6
abundance: -

CDR3aa: CASSQRGAAEAFF
v_gene: TRBV3-1
j_gene: TRBJ1-1
abundance: few

CDR3aa: CASSFPRTGIKSEAFF
v_gene: TRBV6-2/TRBV6-3
j_gene: TRBJ1-1
abundance: few

CDR3aa: CASSYQGRGTIYF
v_gene: TRBV6-5
j_gene: TRBJ1-3
abundance: -

CDR3aa: CASSLISGGPDTQYF
v_gene: TRBV11-2
j_gene: TRBJ2-3
abundance: -

CDR3aa: CASSPQDRANTEAFF
v_gene: TRBV7-2
j_gene: TRBJ1-1
abundance: many

CDR3aa: CASSLVNGYTF
v_gene: TRBV12-3/TRBV12-4
j_gene: TRBJ1-2
abundance: many